This T cell receptor beta chain was recovered during a study of response to subunit inactivated influenza vaccine. Whole-study results and caveats: Authors proposed each seasonal influenza vaccination draws in few new T cells.

Germline-derived CDR1 and CDR2 are KGHSH and LQKENI. V was clipped by 3 bases and J by 4 bases, with 15 bases between them. The CDR3 has 15 amino acids. Each CDR3 protein is one row after TCRdb ran MiXCR on the RT-PCR reads. The sample comprises a few hundred thousand distinct CDR3 sequences, 21% of which are singletons, and roughly 10% rests with the top ten. This clonotype occurred a few times. Its specificity is unknown. V usage is TRBV18 and J usage is TRBJ1-1; D gene unclear. This specimen consisted of PBMCs from blood, obtained roughly 20 months after vaccination. This TCR was recovered from a man between 45 and 75 years old who received an inactivated influenza vaccine. The CDR3 region has the DNA TGTGCCAGCTCACCCCCAGGCCCCCGCGGCACTGAAGCTTTCTTT. It encodes CASSPPGPRGTEAFF.